These 24 T cell receptor beta chains originate from one sample sequenced in a study of regulatory T cells in long-lasting Graves disease. To make TCR beta libraries, researchers used iRepertoire HTBI primers and Arm-PCR of CDR3 regions. TCRdb processed the multiplex PCR reads anew with MiXCR; each CDR3 protein has one entry. The sample holds some 450,000 distinct CDR3 sequences, 20% to 25% seen once. Stated time point: persistent/refractory GD, antithyroid drugs over 5 years with positive TRAb. Extracted PBMC RNA gave rise to the TCR library. The specimen comprised peripheral blood mononuclear cells (PBMCs), sampled when the disease was refractory, from a patient treated with antithyroid drugs. These receptors came from a female donor with Graves disease.

This clonotype was recorded many times. The CDR3 nucleotides read TGCAGCGTTTCTAACACTGAAGCTTTCTTT. Translated, it gives CSVSNTEAFF. This rearrangement joins TRBV29-1 to TRBJ1-1, with D hard to call. CDR1 SQVTM and CDR2 ANQGSEA come from the germline V gene. V shed 5 bases and J shed 2 bases, with 3 bases lying between them. CDR3 length: 10 residues.

Ten or more counts support this clonotype. The chain's CDR3 is CSASPLAGGRQETQYF. In nucleotides, the CDR3 is TGCAGTGCTAGCCCTCTAGCGGGAGGAAGGCAAGAGACCCAGTACTTC. The V and J genes are TRBV20-1 and TRBJ2-5, with 11 bases that match TRBD2. The CDR3 totals 16 residues. The V and J ends lost 3 bases and 2 bases, in that order; junction bases with no gene match: 8. Germline V gives CDR1 DFQATT, CDR2 SNEGSKA (reference sequence).

This clonotype came up many times. The genes are TRBV19 and TRBJ2-2; unclear D gene. Trimming stripped 6 bases from V and 1 base from J, with 9 bases between. This CDR3 is built from 14 residues. Germline-derived CDR1 and CDR2 are LNHDA and SQIVND (reference sequence). This CDR3 is CASRSGWNTGELFF. The CDR3 nucleotides are TGTGCCAGTAGGTCGGGTTGGAACACCGGGGAGCTGTTTTTT.

V gene TRBV20-1 combines with J gene TRBJ2-3; 7 bases match TRBD1. J was trimmed by 1 base and V by 4 bases; bases with no gene match: 11. The length of the CDR3 is 16 residues. Germline V CDR1 and CDR2: DFQATT, SNEGSKA (reference sequence). DNA of the CDR3: TGCAGTGCTAACGGCCGACAGGGCGGAGGCACAGATACGCAGTATTTT. This translates into CSANGRQGGGTDTQYF.

The sample holds many counts of this clonotype. J is TRBJ1-2 and V is TRBV5-1; D unresolved. With 7 bases removed from V and 7 bases from J, the gap between germline ends came to 11 bases. This CDR3 contains 11 residues. Germline CDR1 is SGHRS and CDR2 is YFSETQ. DNA of the CDR3: TGCGCCAGCTGCTGCACCACTGGCTACACCTTC. Translation gives CASCCTTGYTF.

At least ten counts were recorded for this clonotype. The chain has TRBV2 and TRBJ1-1, with a tentative D call TRBD1 (5 bases). The V end lost 7 bases, the J end lost 0 bases, and 15 bases lay between the germline ends. This CDR3 contains 15 residues. Germline loops: CDR1 SNHLY, CDR2 FYNNEI. The DNA for the CDR3 is TGTGCCAGCACCACCCAGGGAGGGATGAACACTGAAGCTTTCTTT. It translates to CASTTQGGMNTEAFF. Complete variable domain (other parts from reference TRBV2 and TRBJ1-1): EPEVTQTPSHQVTQMGQEVILRCVPISNHLYFYWYRQILGQKVEFLVSFYNNEISEKSEIFDDQFSVERPDGSNFTLKIRSTKLEDSAMYFCASTTQGGMNTEAFFGQGTRLTVV.

This chain links TRBV20-1 with TRBJ2-2; D is undetermined. V lost 2 bases and J 4 bases, leaving 14 bases between the germline ends. The CDR3 runs to 15 residues. Germline assignment: CDR1 DFQATT and CDR2 SNEGSKA (reference sequence). The CDR3 nucleotides read TGCAGTGCTAGATCAGGCGCGGACCCCACCGGGGAGCTGTTTTTT. It encodes CSARSGADPTGELFF.

This clonotype was counted many times. The chain uses TRBV5-1 and TRBJ1-1, with D unresolved. This CDR3 has 14 amino acids. CDR1 SGHRS and CDR2 YFSETQ come from the germline V gene. V lost 3 bases to trimming and J lost 3 bases, with 12 bases between them. The CDR3 loop reads CASSYGGLDTEAFF. CDR3 coding DNA: TGCGCCAGCAGCTACGGTGGTCTGGACACTGAAGCTTTCTTT. Full variable domain (rest looked up from reference TRBV5-1 and TRBJ1-1): KAGVTQTPRYLIKTRGQQVTLSCSPISGHRSVSWYQQTPGQGLQFLFEYFSETQRNKGNFPGRFSGRQFSNSRSEMNVSTLELGDSALYLCASSYGGLDTEAFFGQGTRLTVV.

This clonotype was seen a handful of times. V gene TRBV2 combines with J gene TRBJ2-1; D not certain. The CDR3 loop spans 13 amino acids. CDR1 is SNHLY and CDR2 is FYNNEI in the germline V gene. V lost 7 bases and J 1 base, leaving 8 bases between the germline ends. The CDR3 region is CASNKRSYNEQFF. The CDR3 nucleotides read TGTGCCAGCAATAAGAGATCCTACAATGAGCAGTTCTTC.

This clonotype was seen many times. The chain recombines TRBV6-2 or TRBV6-3 with TRBJ2-7, with 8 bases matching TRBD1. Germline V gene data show CDR1 as MNHEY and CDR2 as SVGEGT. This CDR3 spans 12 amino acids. V was pared by 6 bases and J by 5 bases, with 3 bases of the junction left unmatched. As DNA, the CDR3 is TGTGCCAGCAGGAAGACAGGGGACGAGCAGTACTTC. It is translated as CASRKTGDEQYF.

The chain carries TRBV3-1 and TRBJ1-5; no clear D. The CDR3 is made up of 15 amino acids. The germline V gene has CDR1 LGHDT and CDR2 YNNKEL (reference sequence). V lost 4 bases, J lost 0 bases, and 10 bases lay in between. CDR3 DNA sequence: TGTGCCAGCAGCCCGGGAAGCGATAGCAATCAGCCCCAGCATTTT. It translates to CASSPGSDSNQPQHF.

The chain recombines TRBV20-1 with TRBJ2-5; 14 bases map to TRBD2. The end of the DNA is better explained by TRBJ2-7, so the J call may be wrong. The CDR3 sequence is 15 residues long. Germline loops: CDR1 DFQATT, CDR2 SNEGSKA (reference sequence). The CDR3 here is CSATGTSGSTYEQYF. CDR3 nucleotides: TGCAGTGCTACAGGGACTAGCGGGAGCACCTACGAGCAGTACTTC.

The rearrangement uses TRBV19 and TRBJ1-5; D may be TRBD1 (5 bases). Germline V gene data show CDR1 as LNHDA and CDR2 as SQIVND (reference sequence). The CDR3 sequence is 16 residues long. The ends were cut back, 3 bases at V and 4 bases at J, with 16 bases in the middle. DNA of the CDR3: TGTGCCAGTAGTATGGGACCAGCCCGGAATAATCAGCCCCAGCATTTT. This translates into CASSMGPARNNQPQHF.

This clonotype occurred a few times. The V and J genes are TRBV6-5 and TRBJ1-1, with a possible D match to TRBD1 (5 bases). The CDR3 spans 15 residues. The germline V gene encodes CDR1 MNHEY and CDR2 SVGAGI. Trimming cost V 1 base and J 8 bases, with 17 bases left between them. CDR3 sequence reads: CASSYFPRTPPEAFF. The CDR3 coding sequence is TGTGCCAGCAGTTACTTTCCTCGGACACCACCCGAAGCTTTCTTT.

This clonotype has a count of ten or more. The DNA of the CDR3 is TGTGCCAGCAGCCGAACGTCCTACGAGCAGTACTTC. Translation gives CASSRTSYEQYF. The chain carries TRBV28 and TRBJ2-7, with D unclear. Germline CDR1 reads MDHEN; CDR2 reads SYDVKM. This CDR3 has 12 amino acids. The germline V and J ends were trimmed by 6 bases and 1 base, with 7 bases remaining between them.

This clonotype has more than one count but fewer than ten. This chain links TRBV28 with TRBJ1-6, with 9 bases fitting TRBD1. Germline-derived CDR1 and CDR2 are MDHEN and SYDVKM. CDR3 length: 15 amino acids. The junction had 6 bases not matched to a gene; V was cut back by 5 bases and J by 7 bases. CDR3 DNA: TGTGCCAGCAGTCTGGACAGGGGTTGGAATTCACCCCTCCACTTT. It specifies CASSLDRGWNSPLHF.

At least ten counts were recorded for this clonotype. V and J are TRBV2 and TRBJ1-1, with a tentative D call TRBD1 (5 bases). The V gene lost 3 bases and the J gene lost 4 bases, with 6 bases spanning the gap. Germline loops: CDR1 SNHLY, CDR2 FYNNEI. There are 12 residues in the CDR3. Here the CDR3 DNA reads TGTGCCAGCAGTGAGAGGGGCACTGAAGCTTTCTTT. This encodes CASSERGTEAFF. The entire variable domain, with the rest obtained from reference TRBV2 and TRBJ1-1, is as follows: EPEVTQTPSHQVTQMGQEVILRCVPISNHLYFYWYRQILGQKVEFLVSFYNNEISEKSEIFDDQFSVERPDGSNFTLKIRSTKLEDSAMYFCASSERGTEAFFGQGTRLTVV.

This chain connects TRBV27 to TRBJ2-7; D gene uncertain. V was trimmed by 4 bases and J by 3 bases, leaving 22 bases between them. Germline V gene data show CDR1 as MNHEY and CDR2 as SMNVEV (reference sequence). This CDR3 has 17 residues. The CDR3 reads CASSSTTNINRGYEQYF. The CDR3 DNA is TGTGCCAGCAGTTCTACTACGAATATAAATCGTGGCTACGAGCAGTACTTC.

This clonotype was recorded at least ten times. The rearrangement uses TRBV9 and TRBJ2-5; unclear D gene. V was clipped by 0 bases and J by 4 bases, with 13 bases between them. The germline gives CDR1 SGDLS, CDR2 YYNGEE. This CDR3 has 15 amino acids. The CDR3 loop reads CASSVVSGVRETQYF. The CDR3 DNA is TGTGCCAGCAGCGTAGTTAGTGGGGTACGAGAGACCCAGTACTTC.

A few counts support this clonotype. The chain couples TRBV6-1 to TRBJ1-2, with a possible D match to TRBD1 (6 bases). Looked up from germline, CDR1 is MNHNS and CDR2 is SASEGT. CDR3 length: 10 residues. V was shortened by 10 bases and J by 6 bases, with 9 bases between the two germline ends. This CDR3 is CAIYRDGYTF. As DNA, the CDR3 is TGTGCCATATACAGGGATGGCTACACCTTC.

The chain employs TRBV5-1 and TRBJ2-5; TRBD2 matches 8 bases. The CDR3 is made up of 15 amino acids. V shed 5 bases, J shed 4 bases, and the junction held 10 bases outside the gene matches. Germline V lookup: CDR1 SGHRS, CDR2 YFSETQ. The DNA of the CDR3 is TGCGCCAGCAGTCTTACGGGAGGGCCTGGAGAGACCCAGTACTTC. Protein sequence: CASSLTGGPGETQYF.

This clonotype has a count of ten or more. This chain uses TRBV28 with TRBJ2-7, with D possibly matching TRBD2 (5 bases). Trimming stripped 3 bases from V and 4 bases from J, with 13 bases between. CDR1 and CDR2 (germline): MDHEN, SYDVKM. The CDR3 is 14 residues long. The CDR3 reads CASSLKEAGYEQYF. DNA for the CDR3: TGTGCCAGCAGTTTGAAGGAGGCGGGTTACGAGCAGTACTTC.

This clonotype was seen many times. CDR3 sequence (DNA): TGCAGTGCTAGCACCTTCGGGAGAGAAGCTTTCTTT. The encoded protein is CSASTFGREAFF. This chain connects TRBV20-1 to TRBJ1-1; D call uncertain. The V gene lost 3 bases and the J gene lost 8 bases, with 13 bases spanning the gap. CDR1 DFQATT and CDR2 SNEGSKA come from the germline V gene (reference sequence). This CDR3 is 12 amino acids long.

The chain recombines TRBV10-3 with TRBJ1-2, with 9 nucleotides matching TRBD1. V shed 3 bases and J 6 bases; nucleotides not matched to a gene: 5. The CDR3 spans 14 residues. Germline V gene data show CDR1 as ENHRY and CDR2 as SYGVKD. In DNA form, the CDR3 reads TGTGCCATCAGTGACCGACAGGGGGATGATGGCTACACCTTC. Translating gives CAISDRQGDDGYTF.